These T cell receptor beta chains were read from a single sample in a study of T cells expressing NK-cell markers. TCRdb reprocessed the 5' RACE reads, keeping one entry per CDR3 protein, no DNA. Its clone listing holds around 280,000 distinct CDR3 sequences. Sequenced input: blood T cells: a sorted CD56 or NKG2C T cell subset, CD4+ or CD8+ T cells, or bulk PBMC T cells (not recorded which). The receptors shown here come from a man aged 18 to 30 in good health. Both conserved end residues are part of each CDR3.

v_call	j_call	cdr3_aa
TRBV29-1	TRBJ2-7	CSVGGMGQTYEQYF
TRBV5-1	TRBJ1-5	CASSLVGGLKQPQHF
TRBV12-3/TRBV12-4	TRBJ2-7	CASSWTGKGLEQYF
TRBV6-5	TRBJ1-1	CASSYSKRRGGGNTEAFF
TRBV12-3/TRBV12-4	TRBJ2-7	CASTRGRSWEQYF
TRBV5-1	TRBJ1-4	CASRRGTGAGEKLFF
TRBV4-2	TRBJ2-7	CASSRETPDYEQYF
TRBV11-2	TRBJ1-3	CASSFGRHTIYF
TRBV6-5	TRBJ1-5	CASGRGLSNQPQHF
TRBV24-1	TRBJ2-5	CATSEGGLETQETQYF
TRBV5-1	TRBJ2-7	CASRTGTGYDFLAEQYF
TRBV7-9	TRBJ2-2	CASSETGVGGELFF
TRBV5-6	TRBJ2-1	CASSHRGREQFF
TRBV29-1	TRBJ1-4	CSVEDRTGEKLFF
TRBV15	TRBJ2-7	CATSRGVAISYEQYF
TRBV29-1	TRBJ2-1	CSVYLAGGPLEQFF
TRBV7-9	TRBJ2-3	CASSSDVSPTDTQYF
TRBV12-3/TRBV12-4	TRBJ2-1	CASSLKGLAALPLEQFF
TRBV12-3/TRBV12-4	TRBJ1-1	CASSLPQGTTAFF
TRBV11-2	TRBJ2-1	CASSLEVLAGSSYNEQFF
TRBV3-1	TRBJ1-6	CASSQSRDSPLHF
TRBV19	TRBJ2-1	CASSIPGGLATNEQFF
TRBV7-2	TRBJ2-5	CASSLVISGRAGETQYF
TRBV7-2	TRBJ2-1	CASSLALMSASGRQYEQFF
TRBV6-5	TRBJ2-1	CASSYRANQLGSYNEQFF
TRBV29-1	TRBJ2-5	CSVDLLAAETQYF
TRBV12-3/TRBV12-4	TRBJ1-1	CASSLLGTAGTEAFF
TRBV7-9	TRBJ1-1	CATQASGANTEAFF
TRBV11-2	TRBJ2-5	CASSSGQPPGTQYF
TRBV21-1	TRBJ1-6	CASSKGVTGDNSPLHF
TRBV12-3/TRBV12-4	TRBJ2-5	CASSKISGSQETQYF
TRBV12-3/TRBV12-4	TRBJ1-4	CASSLADSPTNEKLFF
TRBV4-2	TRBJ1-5	CASSQDQPGNSNQPQHF
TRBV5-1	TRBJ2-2	CASSPRPPNTGELFF
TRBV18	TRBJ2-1	CASSPAGGQFF
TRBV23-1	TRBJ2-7	CASPGGQGFYEQYF
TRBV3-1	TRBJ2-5	CASSGRGQLETQYF
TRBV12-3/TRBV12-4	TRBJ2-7	CASSLTDRTSGTYEQYF
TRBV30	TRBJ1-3	CAWSATILGRPGNTIYF
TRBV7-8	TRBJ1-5	CASSPQNAGGNQPQHF
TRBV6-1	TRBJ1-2	CASSELGGRGYTF
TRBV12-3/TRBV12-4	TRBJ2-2	CASSFGSDTGELFF